A single sample is the source of the 32 T cell receptor beta chains below, sequenced in a study of blood T cell repertoires in COVID-19. Repertoires were generated with immunoSEQ multiplex PCR, while TCRdb's copy carries only in-frame clones and drops some. The table records hundreds of thousands of clones, under 90% of them present only once. Sequenced input: peripheral blood. The receptors originated from a woman aged 25 to 39 with COVID-19, enrolled during active disease.

V is TRBV30 and J is TRBJ2-7; TRBD1 agrees at 8 bases. Per germline, CDR1 GTSNPN and CDR2 SVGIG (reference sequence). V shed 7 bases and J 2 bases; nucleotides not matched to a gene: 7. The CDR3 spans 13 residues. CDR3 nucleotide sequence: TGTGCCTTGGACAGGGAAAATACCTACGAGCAGTACTTC. It yields the protein CALDRENTYEQYF.

The rearrangement links TRBV12-3 or TRBV12-4 to TRBJ1-1; 8 bases are shared with TRBD1. The CDR3 has 13 amino acids. With 4 bases clipped from V and 4 bases from J, the junction kept 2 bases outside the gene matches. This CDR3 is CASSSTGGTEAFF. CDR3 DNA: TGTGCCAGCAGTTCCACAGGGGGCACTGAAGCTTTCTTT.

The chain joins TRBV7-2 to TRBJ1-2; tentatively, D is TRBD1 (6 bases). Trimming took 3 bases from V and 8 from J, leaving 16 bases between them. Germline V gene data show CDR1 as SGHTA and CDR2 as FQGNSA. CDR3 length equals 14 residues. CDR3 in DNA: TGTGCCAGCAGCTTTGGTGGACAGCAAATAGGCTACACCTTC. This codes for CASSFGGQQIGYTF.

The chain recombines TRBV7-9 with TRBJ1-6; the match to TRBD1 covers 7 bases. The CDR3 totals 16 residues. From germline, CDR1 is SEHNR and CDR2 FQNEAQ (reference sequence). V shed 5 bases and J 5 bases; nucleotides not matched to a gene: 9. The CDR3 region is CASSQLADRNNSPLHF. CDR3 bases: TGTGCCAGCAGCCAACTCGCGGACAGGAATAATTCACCCCTCCACTTT.

This chain uses TRBV11-3 with TRBJ2-2; possibly TRBD1 for D (6 bases). Germline CDR1 SGHNT, CDR2 YENEEA. Trimming took 4 bases from V and 3 from J, leaving 9 bases between them. This CDR3 contains 14 residues. CDR3 protein: CASSYGQYTGELFF. The DNA for the CDR3 is TGTGCCAGCAGCTACGGACAGTACACCGGGGAGCTGTTTTTT.

The gene calls are TRBV2 and TRBJ2-7; 9 bases are a match to TRBD1. In germline, CDR1 is SNHLY, CDR2 FYNNEI. The CDR3 runs to 14 residues. V shed 5 bases, J shed 3 bases, and the junction held 5 bases outside the gene matches. The CDR3 is CASSRQGGHYEQYF. CDR3 coding DNA: TGTGCCAGCAGTCGACAGGGGGGCCACTACGAGCAGTACTTC.

V and J are TRBV24-1 and TRBJ2-1; TRBD1 agrees at 10 bases. The CDR3 runs 16 residues. Germline CDR1 and CDR2: KGHDR and SFDVKD. After removal of 7 bases from V and 5 bases from J, the junction contained 10 bases not matched to a gene. Written as DNA, the CDR3 is TGTGCCACCAGGGCAGCTAAGGGACAGGGGAACAATGAGCAGTTCTTC. Its translation: CATRAAKGQGNNEQFF.

The chain employs TRBV10-3 and TRBJ1-2, with D unresolved. This CDR3 has 15 residues. Trimming took off 2 bases at V and 5 bases at J, with 15 bases between the two ends. Looked up from germline, CDR1 is ENHRY and CDR2 is SYGVKD. This CDR3 is CAISEPRGTTYGYTF. For the CDR3, the DNA is TGTGCCATCAGTGAGCCGCGGGGAACGACTTATGGCTACACCTTC.

The chain carries TRBV18 and TRBJ2-2; the D is unclear. Trimming left V 6 bases short and J 2 bases short, with 7 bases between. CDR1 KGHSH and CDR2 LQKENI come from the germline V gene. The length of the CDR3 is 13 residues. CDR3 amino acids: CASSAVNTGELFF. DNA for the CDR3: TGTGCCAGCTCCGCAGTTAACACCGGGGAGCTGTTTTTT.

The CDR3 sequence: CASSEGWDRYDEKLFF. In DNA, the CDR3 is TGTGCCAGCAGTGAAGGGTGGGACAGATATGATGAAAAACTGTTTTTT. V usage is TRBV6-1 and J usage is TRBJ1-4, with 7 bases lining up with TRBD1. Unmatched junction bases numbered 8, after V lost 1 base and J lost 6 bases. Germline V lookup: CDR1 MNHNS, CDR2 SASEGT. This CDR3 is built from 16 residues.

CDR3 loop: CASSLDPVQETQYF. Written as DNA, the CDR3 is TGTGCCAGCAGCTTGGATCCAGTCCAAGAGACCCAGTACTTC. This chain uses TRBV5-5 with TRBJ2-5, with no clear D. The germline V gene has CDR1 SGHKS and CDR2 YYEKEE (reference sequence). Trimming shortened V by 0 bases and J by 1 base, and 7 bases separated the two germline ends. This CDR3 has 14 amino acids.

This sequence joins TRBV6-2 or TRBV6-3 and TRBJ2-1; D may be TRBD2 (7 bases). This CDR3 region has 15 residues. Germline values: CDR1 MNHEY, CDR2 SVGEGT. The ends were cut back, 3 bases at V and 2 bases at J, with 11 bases in the middle. The CDR3 sequence: CASSYWGGPYNEQFF. The DNA for the CDR3 is TGTGCCAGCAGTTATTGGGGGGGGCCCTACAATGAGCAGTTCTTC.

This clone appeared a single time. The rearrangement uses TRBV11-3 and TRBJ2-7, with D possibly TRBD2 on 5 matching bases. CDR1 SGHNT and CDR2 YENEEA come from the germline V gene. This CDR3 contains 13 residues. Trimming removed 4 bases at V and 2 bases at J, with 9 bases between. DNA for the CDR3: TGTGCCAGCAGCTCCGGACTCCCCTACGAGCAGTACTTC. It specifies CASSSGLPYEQYF.

This chain joins TRBV7-9 and TRBJ1-1; D uncertain. Germline V gene lookup returns CDR1 SEHNR and CDR2 FQNEAQ (reference sequence). Trimming left V 5 bases short and J 3 bases short, with 13 bases between. There are 14 residues in the CDR3. For the CDR3, the DNA is TGTGCCAGCAGCAGAGAGGGTAGGGACACTGAAGCTTTCTTT. Protein: CASSREGRDTEAFF.

This clone was counted once. The gene calls are TRBV27 and TRBJ2-7, with D tentatively TRBD2 (6 bases). Germline V CDR1 and CDR2: MNHEY, SMNVEV (reference sequence). The CDR3 sequence is 14 residues long. V was shortened by 2 bases and J by 0 bases, with 8 bases between the two germline ends. The CDR3 DNA sequence: TGTGCCAGCAGTTTAATGGGGGGCTCCTACGAGCAGTACTTC. Protein product: CASSLMGGSYEQYF.

In its sample, this clone was seen a few times. The chain joins TRBV4-1 to TRBJ1-3; weak D call: TRBD1 (6 bases). The CDR3 length is 17 residues. The germline V gene encodes CDR1 MGHRA and CDR2 YSYEKL. The V gene lost 1 base and the J gene lost 0 bases, with 13 bases spanning the gap. The CDR3 DNA reads TGCGCCAGCAGCCAAGGGCCCCAGGGGAGCTCTGGAAACACCATATATTTT. Its protein product is CASSQGPQGSSGNTIYF.

This clone was counted once. The V call is TRBV7-5, the J call TRBJ1-4. TRBV7-5 is a recognized pseudogene. CDR3 length: 15 residues. The CDR3, as DNA: TGTGTCAGAAGCCCCGGGTCGGCGCCGGGGAAAAAACTGTTTTTT. Amino acids: CVRSPGSAPGKKLFF.

The rearrangement uses TRBV5-4 and TRBJ1-2; 7 bases align to TRBD1. Germline values: CDR1 SGHNT, CDR2 YYREEE (reference sequence). The CDR3 extends over 15 amino acids. The V and J ends lost 4 bases and 8 bases, in that order; junction bases with no gene match: 14. The CDR3 reads CASSPSTGLIEGYTF. The CDR3 DNA reads as TGTGCCAGCAGCCCATCGACAGGGCTCATTGAGGGCTACACCTTC. The full variable domain, with the rest looked up from reference TRBV5-4 and TRBJ1-2, is ETGVTQSPTHLIKTRGQQVTLRCSSQSGHNTVSWYQQALGQGPQFIFQYYREEENGRGNFPPRFSGLQFPNYSSELNVNALELDDSALYLCASSPSTGLIEGYTFGSGTRLTVV.

This clone was seen a handful of times. The chain links TRBV9 to TRBJ2-1; D gene ambiguous. Germline CDR1 SGDLS, CDR2 YYNGEE. With 0 bases removed from V and 7 bases from J, the gap between germline ends came to 14 bases. This CDR3 region has 15 residues. CDR3 region: CASSVATGPRNEQFF. CDR3 bases: TGTGCCAGCAGCGTAGCTACCGGTCCCCGGAATGAGCAGTTCTTC.

The V call is TRBV4-3, the J call TRBJ1-2, with TRBD1 matching over 9 bases. CDR1 LGHNA and CDR2 YSLEER come from the germline V gene. The V and J ends lost 0 bases and 10 bases, in that order; junction bases with no gene match: 9. This CDR3 contains 15 residues. This chain's CDR3 is CASSQDWGTGSDYTF. CDR3 coding DNA: TGCGCCAGCAGCCAAGATTGGGGGACAGGGAGTGACTACACCTTC.

The chain is built from TRBV4-2 and TRBJ1-5; no definite D call. V lost 4 bases to trimming and J lost 6 bases, with 16 bases between them. Per germline, CDR1 LGHNA and CDR2 YNFKEQ. CDR3 length: 15 amino acids. The CDR3: CASSPGEGRVQPQHF. CDR3 nucleotide sequence: TGTGCCAGCAGCCCGGGTGAGGGAAGGGTTCAGCCCCAGCATTTT.

This chain uses TRBV18 with TRBJ2-7, with 11 bases that match TRBD1. The CDR3 spans 14 residues. V was pared by 6 bases and J by 6 bases, with 7 bases of the junction left unmatched. Germline lookup yields CDR1 KGHSH and CDR2 LQKENI. The CDR3 DNA follows: TGTGCCAGCTCCGACAGGGGGACAGGGGGCGAGCAGTACTTC. It encodes CASSDRGTGGEQYF.

This clone came up a few times. This rearrangement joins TRBV24-1 to TRBJ1-1, with D uncertain. Germline V gives CDR1 KGHDR, CDR2 SFDVKD. Between the trimmed V and J ends, which lost 3 bases and 1 base, there was a span of 14 bases. This CDR3 spans 16 amino acids. CDR3 residues: CATSDAPGEGNTEAFF. The CDR3 DNA reads as TGTGCCACCAGTGATGCCCCCGGGGAGGGGAACACTGAAGCTTTCTTT.

The gene calls are TRBV19 and TRBJ1-4, with D possibly matching TRBD1 (5 bases). The CDR3 is made up of 16 amino acids. Germline CDR1 reads LNHDA; CDR2 reads SQIVND (reference sequence). V dropped 5 bases and J dropped 8 bases, with 21 bases sitting between them. In DNA, the CDR3 is TGTGCCAGTAGTGGCGGGGGGGTCAGGCCATACGAAAAACTGTTTTTT. Residues: CASSGGGVRPYEKLFF. The complete variable domain, with remaining parts taken from reference TRBV19 and TRBJ1-4, reads DGGITQSPKYLFRKEGQNVTLSCEQNLNHDAMYWYRQDPGQGLRLIYYSQIVNDFQKGDIAEGYSVSREKKESFPLTVTSAQKNPTAFYLCASSGGGVRPYEKLFFGSGTQLSVL.

This chain links TRBV4-1 with TRBJ2-6; 10 nucleotides agree with TRBD1. Germline values: CDR1 MGHRA, CDR2 YSYEKL. CDR3 size: 18 residues. V lost 3 bases to trimming and J lost 1 base; unmatched junction nucleotides: 6. CDR3 protein: CASSHPGQGRSGANVLTF. In nucleotides, the CDR3 is TGCGCCAGCAGCCATCCGGGACAGGGGAGGTCTGGGGCCAACGTCCTGACTTTC.

CDR3 sequence (DNA): TGCGCCAGCAGTGGGGCGGGGCAGGAGGACAATGAGCAGTTCTTC. Translating gives CASSGAGQEDNEQFF. The V call is TRBV10-2, the J call TRBJ2-1; D is perhaps TRBD2 (6 bases). This CDR3 comprises 15 residues. The germline V gene encodes CDR1 WSHSY and CDR2 SAAADI. Between the trimmed V and J ends, which lost 4 bases and 5 bases, there was a span of 15 bases.

The DNA of the CDR3 is TGTGCCACGCGAATCCAGGGCCGGGGGTACAATGAGCAGTTCTTC. It yields the protein CATRIQGRGYNEQFF. The chain combines TRBV19 with TRBJ2-1, with a possible D match to TRBD2 (6 bases). This CDR3 is 15 amino acids long. V was clipped by 10 bases and J by 4 bases, with 20 bases between them. Per germline, CDR1 LNHDA and CDR2 SQIVND (reference sequence).

The chain joins TRBV7-9 to TRBJ2-2; possibly TRBD2 for D (5 bases). CDR3 size: 14 residues. Germline assignment: CDR1 SEHNR and CDR2 FQNEAQ (reference sequence). The V and J ends lost 5 bases and 2 bases respectively, with 9 bases between them. CDR3 DNA sequence: TGTGCCAGCAGCCGGACTTCTAACACCGGGGAGCTGTTTTTT. This gives the protein CASSRTSNTGELFF.

The chain recombines TRBV7-2 with TRBJ2-5; TRBD1 agrees at 11 bases. Per the germline V gene, CDR1 is SGHTA and CDR2 is FQGNSA. Trimming at V came to 5 bases and at J to 4 bases, leaving 3 bases not matched to a gene. The CDR3 covers 14 residues. The CDR3 spells CASSLDRGPETQYF. CDR3 sequence (DNA): TGTGCCAGCAGCCTGGACAGGGGGCCAGAGACCCAGTACTTC.

This chain links TRBV6-2 or TRBV6-3 with TRBJ1-1, with 10 bases lining up with TRBD1. Germline trimming cut 2 bases from V and 5 bases from J; bases unmatched to any gene: 5. Germline loops: CDR1 MNHEY, CDR2 SVGEGT. The CDR3 contains 15 residues. The chain's CDR3 is CASSYPGDRGTEAFF. The DNA for the CDR3 is TGTGCCAGCAGTTACCCCGGGGACAGGGGAACTGAAGCTTTCTTT.

The chain has TRBV3-1 (or the pseudogene TRBV3-2) and TRBJ1-1; D ambiguous. The germline V gene encodes CDR1 LGHDT and CDR2 YNNKEL (reference sequence). This CDR3 region has 14 residues. Trimming stripped 1 base from V and 10 bases from J, with 16 bases between. CDR3 DNA sequence: TGTGCCAGCAGCCAAGTGGGAGGAGGGAACGGAGCTTTCTTT. Protein: CASSQVGGGNGAFF.

The chain is built from TRBV11-3 and TRBJ2-1, with TRBD2 matching 9 bases. Trimming at V came to 6 bases and at J to 9 bases, leaving 6 bases not matched to a gene. CDR1 is SGHNT, CDR2 YENEEA, per germline. The CDR3 runs to 13 residues. The CDR3 protein is CASRLAGRPEQFF. Here the CDR3 DNA reads TGTGCCAGCAGGCTAGCGGGGAGGCCTGAGCAGTTCTTC.